A single sample gave rise to the 22 T cell receptor beta chains below, sequenced in a study of response to subunit inactivated influenza vaccine. TCRdb reprocessed the RT-PCR reads via MiXCR and lists one record per CDR3 protein. Here the sample spans about 780,000 distinct CDR3 sequences, under 20% being singletons. The material was PBMCs from blood, obtained more than 4 days after vaccination. These receptors were collected from a man aged 50 to 60 who received an inactivated influenza vaccine.

This clonotype was picked up a small number of times. This chain uses TRBV12-3 or TRBV12-4 with TRBJ2-3; TRBD2 agrees at 13 bases. V shed 6 bases and J 5 bases; nucleotides not matched to a gene: 5. The CDR3 extends over 15 amino acids. The CDR3 protein is CASRWTSGSRDTQYF. The CDR3 DNA reads as TGTGCCAGCAGGTGGACTAGCGGGAGTAGAGATACGCAGTATTTT.

This clonotype has only a few counts. The J gene is TRBJ2-2, the V gene TRBV12-3 or TRBV12-4; D gene unclear. The V end lost 4 bases, the J end lost 9 bases, and 6 bases lay between the germline ends. The CDR3 has 11 amino acids. CDR3 DNA: TGTGCCAGCAGTTCGCTCTGGGAGCTGTTTTTT. Translating gives CASSSLWELFF.

The CDR3 protein is CASSPPPRGQGQYEQYF. CDR3 DNA: TGCGCCAGCAGCCCGCCCCCGCGCGGACAGGGCCAATACGAGCAGTACTTC. The gene calls are TRBV4-3 and TRBJ2-7, with 8 bases that match TRBD1. The CDR3 covers 17 residues. Trimming at V came to 4 bases and at J to 4 bases, leaving 15 bases not matched to a gene. Germline CDR1 and CDR2: LGHNA and YSLEER.

The rearrangement links TRBV28 to TRBJ1-2, with unresolved D. The germline V and J ends were trimmed by 3 bases and 5 bases, with 16 bases remaining between them. Germline V gene lookup returns CDR1 MDHEN and CDR2 SYDVKM. The CDR3 consists of 15 residues. CDR3: CASSFPTPTVYGYTF. For the CDR3, the DNA is TGTGCCAGCAGTTTCCCCACCCCGACGGTGTATGGCTACACCTTC.

This clonotype was counted many times. The chain has TRBV6-5 and TRBJ2-1; D is unclear. Trimming removed 4 bases from V and 0 bases from J, with 10 bases in between. CDR1 is MNHEY and CDR2 is SVGAGI in the germline V gene. There are 15 residues in the CDR3. In DNA, the CDR3 is TGTGCCAGCAGTTTGGCATGGGGCTCCTACAATGAGCAGTTCTTC. The encoded protein is CASSLAWGSYNEQFF.

This chain uses TRBV18 with TRBJ1-1; 7 bases agree with TRBD1. Germline loops: CDR1 KGHSH, CDR2 LQKENI. Germline trimming cut 3 bases from V and 0 bases from J; bases unmatched to any gene: 4. The CDR3 totals 15 residues. As DNA, the CDR3 is TGTGCCAGCTCACCCTCGACAGGGATGAACACTGAAGCTTTCTTT. It yields the protein CASSPSTGMNTEAFF.

This clonotype occurred a few times. The chain employs TRBV6-4 and TRBJ2-1, with D possibly being TRBD2 (5 bases). The germline gives CDR1 MRHNA, CDR2 SNTAGT. The CDR3 spans 14 residues. V was cut by 4 bases and J by 5 bases, with 12 bases left in between. CDR3 amino acids: CASSAEEGDNEQFF. The DNA of the CDR3 is TGTGCCAGCAGTGCGGAGGAAGGCGACAATGAGCAGTTCTTC.

This clonotype was observed a few times. The chain employs TRBV20-1 and TRBJ1-6, with 7 positions matching TRBD1. The germline CDR1 and CDR2 sequences are DFQATT and SNEGSKA (reference sequence). With 0 bases clipped from V and 9 bases from J, the junction kept 14 bases outside the gene matches. The CDR3 is 17 amino acids. The CDR3, as DNA: TGCAGTGCTAGAGACAGGACAGGCGATCGACAATTTTCACCCCTCCACTTT. This sequence encodes CSARDRTGDRQFSPLHF.

This clonotype turned up a few times. V gene TRBV28 combines with J gene TRBJ2-7; the D is unclear. CDR3 length: 12 amino acids. Trimming shortened V by 8 bases and J by 5 bases, and 13 bases separated the two germline ends. Germline V gene sequence: CDR1 MDHEN, CDR2 SYDVKM. As DNA, the CDR3 is TGTGCCAGCCGCCACTATGACAACGAGCAGTACTTC. It translates to CASRHYDNEQYF.

Regarding this clonotype: This may arise from a read error, as a much more abundant clone is one base away. The chain has TRBV6-1 and TRBJ1-5; D gene uncertain. V shed 2 bases and J shed 1 base, with 18 bases lying between them. The CDR3 runs to 18 residues. Germline V gene data show CDR1 as MNHNS and CDR2 as SASEGT. The CDR3, as DNA: TGTGCCAGCAGTGAAAGAACTTCGTGGCGGAGCAGCAATCAGCCCCAGCATTTT. This codes for CASSERTSWRSSNQPQHF.

This chain links TRBV7-2 with TRBJ1-2, with unresolved D. Germline CDR1 reads SGHTA; CDR2 reads FQGNSA. Trimming cost V 4 bases and J 6 bases, with 9 bases left between them. The CDR3 length is 12 residues. CDR3 nucleotides: TGTGCCAGCAGCTCCGACCTCAATGGCTACACCTTC. Amino acid sequence: CASSSDLNGYTF. Based on the CDR3 plus reference TRBV7-2 and TRBJ1-2, the full variable domain is GAGVSQSPSNKVTEKGKDVELRCDPISGHTALYWYRQSLGQGLEFLIYFQGNSAPDKSGLPSDRFSAERTGGSVSTLTIQRTQQEDSAVYLCASSSDLNGYTFGSGTRLTVV.

The chain is built from TRBV9 and TRBJ2-1; 9 bases map to TRBD2. Losses at the gene ends were 4 bases for V and 9 bases for J; bases not matched to a gene: 11. The V gene's germline CDR1 is SGDLS and CDR2 YYNGEE. The CDR3 has 15 amino acids. CDR3 protein: CASSLGLAGFVEQFF. The CDR3 DNA is TGTGCCAGCAGCCTGGGGCTAGCGGGATTCGTTGAGCAGTTCTTC.

In its sample, this clonotype was seen a few times. This chain links TRBV6-2 or TRBV6-3 with TRBJ1-5, with D hard to call. Looked up from germline, CDR1 is MNHEY and CDR2 is SVGEGT. The CDR3 totals 15 residues. The V end was cut by 4 bases, the J end by 7 bases, with 17 bases between. The CDR3 loop reads CASSSGFINIQPQHF. CDR3 coding DNA: TGTGCCAGCAGTTCAGGTTTTATTAATATCCAGCCCCAGCATTTT.

This clonotype was seen once. J is TRBJ2-7 and V is TRBV15; D unresolved. Germline assignment: CDR1 LNHNV and CDR2 YYDKDF (reference sequence). The CDR3 has 14 residues. Deletions cut 0 bases from V and 6 bases from J, with 12 bases between. The CDR3 region is CATSRDLKSVEQYF. CDR3 DNA sequence: TGTGCCACCAGCAGAGATTTGAAGTCAGTCGAGCAGTACTTC. Full variable domain (remainder filled in from reference TRBV15 and TRBJ2-7): DAMVIQNPRYQVTQFGKPVTLSCSQTLNHNVMYWYQQKSSQAPKLLFHYYDKDFNNEADTPDNFQSRRPNTSFCFLDIRSPGLGDTAMYLCATSRDLKSVEQYFGPGTRLTVT.

This clonotype was seen a few times. The chain carries TRBV9 and TRBJ2-5; 9 bases map to TRBD2. Per the germline V gene, CDR1 is SGDLS and CDR2 is YYNGEE. This CDR3 region has 15 residues. Trimming removed 0 bases from V and 5 bases from J; junction bases left unmatched: 5. The CDR3 region is CASSVASGESETQYF. CDR3 nucleotides: TGTGCCAGCAGCGTAGCTAGCGGGGAGAGTGAGACCCAGTACTTC.

The chain links TRBV18 to TRBJ2-1; TRBD2 is a possible D gene (5 bases). CDR3 length: 14 amino acids. V was shortened by 4 bases and J by 7 bases, with 14 bases between the two germline ends. Germline V gene lookup returns CDR1 KGHSH and CDR2 LQKENI. CDR3 in amino acids: CASSQSRDANEQFF. The CDR3 DNA reads TGTGCCAGCTCACAATCCCGGGATGCGAATGAGCAGTTCTTC.

The chain links TRBV15 to TRBJ2-5; 12 nucleotides match TRBD1. V lost 3 bases, J lost 4 bases, and 0 bases stayed unmatched. The CDR3 is 14 amino acids. Germline V gene lookup returns CDR1 LNHNV and CDR2 YYDKDF (reference sequence). In DNA, the CDR3 is TGTGCCACCAGCAGGGGACAGGGGGCAGAGACCCAGTACTTC. Its translation is CATSRGQGAETQYF.

A few counts support this clonotype. The chain links TRBV4-1 to TRBJ2-5; 8 bases are shared with TRBD1. The length of the CDR3 is 17 residues. With 3 bases clipped from V and 5 bases from J, the junction kept 14 bases outside the gene matches. The germline V gene encodes CDR1 MGHRA and CDR2 YSYEKL. The CDR3 protein is CASSHRPDRARGETQYF. In DNA form, the CDR3 reads TGCGCCAGCAGCCACCGCCCGGACAGGGCGCGTGGGGAGACCCAGTACTTC.

This clonotype was seen a few times. The chain uses TRBV6-1 and TRBJ1-2, with a weak D call TRBD1 (5 bases). Looked up from germline, CDR1 is MNHNS and CDR2 is SASEGT. This CDR3 has 14 amino acids. V lost 6 bases to trimming and J lost 4 bases, with 15 bases between them. This chain's CDR3 is CASRLGTAGYGYTF. CDR3 nucleotides: TGTGCCAGCAGACTAGGGACGGCCGGCTATGGCTACACCTTC.

Many counts were recorded for this clonotype. This rearrangement joins TRBV29-1 to TRBJ1-2; D not certain. The CDR3 is 11 residues long. Germline CDR1 and CDR2: SQVTM and ANQGSEA. V was clipped by 5 bases and J by 4 bases, with 8 bases between them. CDR3 loop: CSVSSFYGYTF. CDR3 coding DNA: TGCAGCGTTAGCAGCTTCTATGGCTACACCTTC.

This clonotype was found many times. The chain uses TRBV7-2 and TRBJ2-1; D may correspond to TRBD1 or TRBD2 (5 bases each). Deletions cut 5 bases from V and 4 bases from J, with 9 bases between. The germline V gene has CDR1 SGHTA and CDR2 FQGNSA. The CDR3 is 13 residues long. CDR3 bases: TGTGCCAGCAGCCAGGGACCATACAATGAGCAGTTCTTC. As protein: CASSQGPYNEQFF.

The genes are TRBV5-1 and TRBJ2-1, with a weak D call TRBD1 (6 bases). The CDR3 extends over 15 amino acids. The V gene's germline CDR1 is SGHRS and CDR2 YFSETQ. The germline V and J ends were trimmed by 0 bases and 5 bases, with 12 bases remaining between them. The CDR3 bases are TGCGCCAGCAGCTTGGGGCAGGGGAGTGACAATGAGCAGTTCTTC. Translation gives CASSLGQGSDNEQFF.